This T cell receptor beta chain was captured in a study of blood T cells in healthy people across ages. Study-wide results and limits: Diversity figures derived from one million T cells were judged to underestimate the true value. Naive CD4+ cells and diversity were both higher in long-lived donors than in aged donors.

Through a sample-barcoded 5' primer and a J-beta primer mix, a second PCR was run for 7 to 11 cycles. Each cDNA molecule carried a tag from a template-switch adaptor that contained 12 random nucleotides. TCRdb ran MiXCR on the 5' RACE reads and lists one entry per CDR3 protein. The data hold approximately 1.5 million distinct CDR3 sequences, with 30% to 40% observed a single time. A minimum of 5 micrograms of total RNA was extracted per sample. Comments on this clonotype: The antigen is undetermined. The junction departs from the called germline gene at one end, perhaps through a read error.

Germline CDR1 and CDR2: SQVTM and ANQGSEA. The CDR3 loop spans 12 amino acids. This TCR derives from a woman aged 25 to 45 in good health. Sequenced input: blood. V usage is TRBV29-1 and J usage is TRBJ1-2; no clear D. The CDR3 protein is CGVDARGYGYTF. Here the CDR3 DNA reads TGCGGCGTTGACGCACGGGGCTATGGCTACACCTTC.